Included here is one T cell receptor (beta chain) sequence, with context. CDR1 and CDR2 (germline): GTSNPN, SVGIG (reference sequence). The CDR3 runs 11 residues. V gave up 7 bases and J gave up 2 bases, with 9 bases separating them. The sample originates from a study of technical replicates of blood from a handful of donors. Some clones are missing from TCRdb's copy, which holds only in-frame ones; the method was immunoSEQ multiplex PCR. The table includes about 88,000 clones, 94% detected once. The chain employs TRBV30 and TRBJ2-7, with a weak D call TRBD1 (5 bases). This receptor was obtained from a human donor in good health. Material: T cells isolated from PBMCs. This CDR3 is CAFGAPYEQYF. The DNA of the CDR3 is TGTGCCTTTGGGGCCCCCTACGAGCAGTACTTC.